Listed below are T cell receptor beta chains from one sample, sequenced in a study of T-cell reconstitution after alpha-beta-depleted transplantation in children. TCRdb fed the PCR reads into MiXCR, producing one record per CDR3 protein. The sample has over 100,000 distinct CDR3 sequences, about 9.3% seen once. The sample was PBMCs, taken before TCRalphabeta/CD19-depleted stem cell transplant. The receptors come from a boy aged 2 to 10 with acute lymphoblastic leukemia, due to receive a stem cell transplant. Each CDR3 is given with its conserved first and last residue. The D gene is left open where the match is weak. Size is stated for part of the rows, as once, few or many counts, or as a class when the clone is expanded.

>TRBV20-1|.|.|TRBJ2-7
CSASGSVYEQYF
TGCAGTGCTAGCGGGAGCGTCTACGAGCAGTACTTC
>TRBV5-1|TRBD2|few|TRBJ2-5
CASSFLGHQGLAGDKETQYF
TGCGCCAGCAGCTTTTTAGGGCACCAGGGACTAGCGGGAGATAAAGAGACCCAGTACTTC
>TRBV5-1|TRBD2|.|TRBJ2-2
CASSLGTAGGMNTGELFF
TGCGCCAGCAGCTTGGGGACAGCGGGAGGGATGAACACCGGGGAGCTGTTTTTT
>TRBV20-1|.|.|TRBJ2-5
CSAPVWGTGEETQYF
TGCAGTGCTCCCGTGTGGGGGACGGGGGAAGAGACCCAGTACTTC
>TRBV29-1|.|few|TRBJ2-6
CSVSIGGSGANVLTF
TGCAGCGTCTCGATCGGGGGCTCTGGGGCCAACGTCCTGACTTTC
>TRBV5-1|TRBD2|many|TRBJ2-7
CASSLGMSSGGYEQYF
TGCGCCAGCAGCTTGGGTATGTCTAGCGGGGGATACGAGCAGTACTTC
>TRBV29-1|TRBD1|.|TRBJ2-7
CSVEDRGQGYEQYF
TGCAGCGTTGAAGATAGGGGACAGGGATACGAGCAGTACTTC
>TRBV5-6|.|many|TRBJ2-3
CASYEERHTDTQYF
TGTGCCAGCTATGAGGAGCGGCACACAGATACGCAGTATTTT
>TRBV20-1|TRBD2|many|TRBJ2-3
CSARVPSGDTQYF
TGCAGTGCTAGAGTCCCTAGCGGAGATACGCAGTATTTT
>TRBV20-1|.|.|TRBJ2-7
CSAGSLGSLSYEQYF
TGCAGTGCTGGTTCCTTAGGGTCCCTCTCCTACGAGCAGTACTTC
>TRBV12-3/TRBV12-4|.|many|TRBJ1-1
CASSSRRDEAFF
TGTGCCAGCAGTTCTAGACGGGATGAAGCTTTCTTT
>TRBV6-5|TRBD1|few|TRBJ1-3
CASSYRGQGVGRNTIYF
TGTGCCAGCAGTTACCGGGGACAGGGGGTCGGTCGAAACACCATATATTTT
>TRBV12-3/TRBV12-4|.|few|TRBJ1-3
CASSFQGNSGNTIYF
TGTGCCAGCAGTTTCCAGGGAAACTCTGGAAACACCATATATTTT
>TRBV27|.|.|TRBJ2-6
CASSFSPPGANVLTF
TGTGCCAGCAGTTTTTCCCCCCCTGGGGCCAACGTCCTGACTTTC
>TRBV5-1|.|many|TRBJ1-2
CASSPLTGHGYTF
TGCGCCAGCAGCCCCTTGACAGGTCACGGCTACACCTTC